Shown below are 16 T cell receptor beta chains from a single sample sequenced in a study of T-cell reconstitution after alpha-beta-depleted transplantation in children. Unique molecular identifiers featured in how the TCRbeta library was prepared. TCRdb re-called the PCR reads with MiXCR, one entry per CDR3 protein. The sample includes approximately 250,000 distinct CDR3 sequences, 7.5% to 10% of them seen just once. The sample in question was PBMCs from the stem cell graft donor, obtained from the stem cell graft. The source of these receptors is a human donor who donated a stem cell graft to a child with SCID.

This clonotype was recorded at least ten times. An end of the junction does not agree with germline; a read error may underlie this. CDR3 in DNA: TGCGCCAGCAGCTTCACAGGGATGAAGACTGAAGCTTTCTTT. This codes for CASSFTGMKTEAFF. The rearrangement links TRBV5-1 to TRBJ1-1; weak D call: TRBD1 (6 bases). Germline values: CDR1 SGHRS, CDR2 YFSETQ. This CDR3 is built from 14 residues.

This chain links TRBV5-1 with TRBJ1-1; possibly TRBD1 for D (6 bases). The CDR3 consists of 14 residues. Germline values: CDR1 SGHRS, CDR2 YFSETQ. V was trimmed by 1 base and J by 6 bases, leaving 13 bases between them. DNA of the CDR3: TGCGCCAGCAGCTTGCCCGAAGGGGGGCCTGAAGCTTTCTTT. Amino acid sequence: CASSLPEGGPEAFF.

This clonotype was detected many times. The rearrangement uses TRBV7-9 and TRBJ2-7; D is tentatively TRBD1 or TRBD2 (7 bases each). The CDR3 spans 13 residues. The ends were cut back, 5 bases at V and 9 bases at J, with 17 bases in the middle. CDR1 and CDR2 from the germline V gene are SEHNR and FQNEAQ (reference sequence). The CDR3: CASSTRGDSGQYF. The CDR3 DNA reads TGTGCCAGCAGCACCCGGGGGGACAGCGGGCAGTACTTC.

The chain uses TRBV6-1 and TRBJ2-6, with TRBD2 as a possible D gene (5 bases). The CDR3 covers 17 residues. The germline CDR1 and CDR2 sequences are MNHNS and SASEGT. Trimming pared 0 bases from V and 4 bases from J, leaving 13 bases between. CDR3 nucleotide sequence: TGTGCCAGCAGTGAAGCCCGGGGTAATCCAGGGGCCAACGTCCTGACTTTC. Translated, it gives CASSEARGNPGANVLTF.

This clonotype was detected ten times or more. The V and J genes are TRBV28 and TRBJ2-1; the match to TRBD2 covers 7 bases. The CDR3 has 16 residues. After removal of 5 bases from V and 12 bases from J, the junction contained 19 bases not matched to a gene. Germline CDR1 and CDR2: MDHEN and SYDVKM. This CDR3 is CASSPLVGGIRGRQFF. The CDR3 DNA reads TGTGCCAGCAGTCCCCTCGTCGGGGGGATCCGGGGTAGGCAGTTCTTC. The whole variable domain, remainder taken from reference TRBV28 and TRBJ2-1, is DVKVTQSSRYLVKRTGEKVFLECVQDMDHENMFWYRQDPGLGLRLIYFSYDVKMKEKGDIPEGYSVSREKKERFSLILESASTNQTSMYLCASSPLVGGIRGRQFFGPGTRLTVL.

The sample holds many counts of this clonotype. The rearrangement joins TRBV7-2 to TRBJ2-3; TRBD2 matches at 8 bases. Germline V gene data show CDR1 as SGHTA and CDR2 as FQGNSA. V shed 2 bases, J shed 1 base, and the junction held 2 bases outside the gene matches. This CDR3 is built from 15 residues. The DNA of the CDR3 is TGTGCCAGCAGCTTACGTAGCGGGGGCACAGATACGCAGTATTTT. Translating gives CASSLRSGGTDTQYF.

This clonotype came up many times. The V gene is TRBV20-1, the J gene TRBJ1-2; D may be TRBD1 (5 bases). From germline, CDR1 is DFQATT and CDR2 SNEGSKA (reference sequence). With 6 bases removed from V and 3 bases from J, the gap between germline ends came to 14 bases. CDR3 length: 13 amino acids. CDR3 amino acids: CSASAGNDYGYTF. The CDR3 coding sequence is TGCAGTGCGAGCGCAGGGAACGACTATGGCTACACCTTC.

Only a few counts were recorded for this clonotype. V and J are TRBV7-2 and TRBJ2-5; D is undetermined. The CDR3 contains 13 residues. Trimming left V 3 bases short and J 5 bases short, with 10 bases between. The germline V gene encodes CDR1 SGHTA and CDR2 FQGNSA. This chain's CDR3 is CASSLIGEETQYF. CDR3 coding DNA: TGTGCCAGCAGCTTGATAGGAGAGGAGACCCAGTACTTC.

The chain couples TRBV7-2 to TRBJ1-4, with TRBD1 as a possible D gene (6 bases). Trimming cost V 0 bases and J 11 bases, with 13 bases left between them. The CDR3 extends over 14 amino acids. In germline, CDR1 is SGHTA, CDR2 FQGNSA. The CDR3 DNA is TGTGCCAGCAGCTTAGCGTCAGGGGCCGGGAAACTGTTTTTT. Its protein is CASSLASGAGKLFF.

V usage is TRBV3-1 and J usage is TRBJ2-1; 8 bases are shared with TRBD2. The CDR3 is made up of 17 amino acids. Unmatched junction bases numbered 9, after V lost 3 bases and J lost 2 bases. Germline CDR1 reads LGHDT; CDR2 reads YNNKEL (reference sequence). The CDR3 protein is CASSHQGTSGPYNEQFF. CDR3 nucleotides: TGTGCCAGCAGCCATCAGGGAACTAGCGGACCCTACAATGAGCAGTTCTTC.

The sample holds many counts of this clonotype. The chain recombines TRBV24-1 with TRBJ2-5, with 7 bases aligning to TRBD2. CDR3 length: 15 residues. Losses at the gene ends were 3 bases for V and 1 base for J; bases not matched to a gene: 4. From germline, CDR1 is KGHDR and CDR2 SFDVKD. DNA of the CDR3: TGTGCCACCAGTGATGTGGGACTAACCCAAGAGACCCAGTACTTC. Its protein product is CATSDVGLTQETQYF.

This clonotype was seen repeatedly, ten times or more. The chain employs TRBV20-1 and TRBJ1-1, with 9 bases identical to TRBD1. The germline V gene has CDR1 DFQATT and CDR2 SNEGSKA (reference sequence). The ends lost 5 bases at V and 8 bases at J; junction bases unmatched: 6. This CDR3 is built from 12 residues. The CDR3 sequence: CSAGQGITEAFF. The DNA of the CDR3 is TGCAGTGCTGGACAGGGGATTACGGAAGCTTTCTTT.

This clonotype came up many times. The V gene is TRBV12-3 or TRBV12-4, the J gene TRBJ1-3; no firm D call. This CDR3 has 13 residues. V was shortened by 11 bases and J by 0 bases, with 11 bases between the two germline ends. The CDR3 is CAARRGSGNTIYF. CDR3 coding DNA: TGTGCCGCCAGGCGAGGCTCTGGAAACACCATATATTTT.

CDR3 nucleotides: TGTGCCAGCAGCTCAGGCCTTAGTCGGTATTTT. Protein: CASSSGLSRYF. This chain connects TRBV7-2 to TRBJ2-3; D is unclear. There are 11 residues in the CDR3. Looked up from germline, CDR1 is SGHTA and CDR2 is FQGNSA. Trimming removed 4 bases from V and 14 bases from J, with 13 bases in between. The whole variable domain, remainder taken from reference TRBV7-2 and TRBJ2-3, is GAGVSQSPSNKVTEKGKDVELRCDPISGHTALYWYRQSLGQGLEFLIYFQGNSAPDKSGLPSDRFSAERTGGSVSTLTIQRTQQEDSAVYLCASSSGLSRYFGPGTRLTVL.

This clonotype has ten or more counts. The rearrangement links TRBV6-1 to TRBJ1-4; no reliable D call. The CDR3 sequence is 15 residues long. Trimming removed 10 bases from V and 4 bases from J, with 19 bases in between. Germline V CDR1 and CDR2: MNHNS, SASEGT. The CDR3 bases are TGTGCCACCAACGGCGGACGGCGCCGTAATGAAAAACTGTTTTTT. Its translation is CATNGGRRRNEKLFF.

The table lists this clonotype with a few counts. The gene calls are TRBV5-1 and TRBJ1-1; 9 bases agree with TRBD1. The CDR3 spans 15 residues. V lost 4 bases, J lost 8 bases, and 12 bases stayed unmatched. CDR1 SGHRS and CDR2 YFSETQ come from the germline V gene. The CDR3 protein is CASSQNGQGKTEAFF. DNA for the CDR3: TGCGCCAGCAGCCAGAATGGACAGGGGAAGACGGAAGCTTTCTTT.